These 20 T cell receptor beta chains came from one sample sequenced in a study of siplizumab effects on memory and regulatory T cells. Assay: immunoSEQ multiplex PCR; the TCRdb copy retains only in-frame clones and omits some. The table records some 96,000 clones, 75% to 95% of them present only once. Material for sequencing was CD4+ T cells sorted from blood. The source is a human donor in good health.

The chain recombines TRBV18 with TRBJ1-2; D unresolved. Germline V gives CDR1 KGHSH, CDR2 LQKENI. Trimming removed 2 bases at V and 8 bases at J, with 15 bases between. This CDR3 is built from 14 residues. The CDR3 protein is CASSPIEVSGGYTF. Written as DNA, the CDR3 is TGTGCCAGCTCACCAATAGAGGTATCAGGCGGCTACACCTTC.

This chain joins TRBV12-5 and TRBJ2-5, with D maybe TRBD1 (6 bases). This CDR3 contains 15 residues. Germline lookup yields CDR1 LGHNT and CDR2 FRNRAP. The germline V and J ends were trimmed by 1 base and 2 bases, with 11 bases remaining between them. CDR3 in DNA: TGTGCTAGTGGTTTGGGGGACACCGAACAAGAGACCCAGTACTTC. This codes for CASGLGDTEQETQYF.

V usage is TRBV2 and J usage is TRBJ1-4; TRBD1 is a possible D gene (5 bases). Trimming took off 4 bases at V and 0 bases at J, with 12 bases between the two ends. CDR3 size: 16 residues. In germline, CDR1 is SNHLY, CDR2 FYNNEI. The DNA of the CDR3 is TGTGCCAGCAGTGTGGATCGGGGGGCAACTAATGAAAAACTGTTTTTT. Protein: CASSVDRGATNEKLFF.

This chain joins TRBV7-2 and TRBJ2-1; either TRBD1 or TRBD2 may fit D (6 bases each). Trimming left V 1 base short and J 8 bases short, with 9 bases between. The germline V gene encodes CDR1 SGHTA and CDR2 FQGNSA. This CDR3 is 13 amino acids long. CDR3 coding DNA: TGTGCCAGCAGCTTAGTCGGGGGCTATGAGCAGTTCTTC. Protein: CASSLVGGYEQFF.

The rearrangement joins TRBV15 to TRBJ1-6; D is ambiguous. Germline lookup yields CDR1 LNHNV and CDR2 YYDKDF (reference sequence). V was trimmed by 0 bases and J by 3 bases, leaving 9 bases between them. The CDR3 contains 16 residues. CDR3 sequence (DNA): TGTGCCACCAGCAGAGATTTCGATTTCTATAATTCACCCCTCCACTTT. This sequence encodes CATSRDFDFYNSPLHF.

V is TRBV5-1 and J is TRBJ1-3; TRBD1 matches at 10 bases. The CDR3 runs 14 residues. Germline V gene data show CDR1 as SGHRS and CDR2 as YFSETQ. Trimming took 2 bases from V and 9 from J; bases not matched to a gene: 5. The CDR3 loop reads CASSFGTGAGTIYF. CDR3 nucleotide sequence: TGCGCCAGCAGCTTCGGGACAGGGGCTGGCACCATATATTTT.

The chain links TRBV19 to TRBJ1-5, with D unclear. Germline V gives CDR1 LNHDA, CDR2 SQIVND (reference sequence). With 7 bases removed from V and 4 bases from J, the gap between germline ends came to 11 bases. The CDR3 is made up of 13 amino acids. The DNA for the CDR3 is TGTGCCAGTAATCCCTCACCAAATCAGCCCCAGCATTTT. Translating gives CASNPSPNQPQHF.

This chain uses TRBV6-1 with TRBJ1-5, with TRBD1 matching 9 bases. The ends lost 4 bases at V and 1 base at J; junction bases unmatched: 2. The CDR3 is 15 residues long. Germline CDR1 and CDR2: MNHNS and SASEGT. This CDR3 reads CASSVTGGSNQPQHF. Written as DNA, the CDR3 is TGTGCCAGCAGTGTCACAGGGGGCAGCAATCAGCCCCAGCATTTT.

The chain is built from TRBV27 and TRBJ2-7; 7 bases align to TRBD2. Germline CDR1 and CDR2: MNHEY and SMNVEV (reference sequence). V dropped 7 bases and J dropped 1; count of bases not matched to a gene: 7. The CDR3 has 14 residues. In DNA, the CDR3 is TGTGCCAGCACCAGGACTAGGTATTCCTACGAGCAGTACTTC. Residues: CASTRTRYSYEQYF.

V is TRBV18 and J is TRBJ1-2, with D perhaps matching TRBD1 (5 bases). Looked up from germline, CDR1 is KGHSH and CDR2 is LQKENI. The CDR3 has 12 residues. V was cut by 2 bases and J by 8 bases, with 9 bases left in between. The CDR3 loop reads CASSPNGGGYTF. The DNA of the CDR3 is TGTGCCAGCTCACCAAACGGGGGAGGCTACACCTTC.

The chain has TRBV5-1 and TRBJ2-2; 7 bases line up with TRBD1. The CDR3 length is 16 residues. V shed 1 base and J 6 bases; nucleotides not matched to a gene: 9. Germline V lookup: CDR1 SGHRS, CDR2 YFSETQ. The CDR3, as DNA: TGCGCCAGCAGCTTGATCGTGACAGGGAATTCCGGGGAGCTGTTTTTT. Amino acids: CASSLIVTGNSGELFF.

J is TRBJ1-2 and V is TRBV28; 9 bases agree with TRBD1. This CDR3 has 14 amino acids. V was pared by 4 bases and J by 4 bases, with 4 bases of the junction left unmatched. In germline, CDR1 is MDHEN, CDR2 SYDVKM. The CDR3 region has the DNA TGTGCCAGCAGTTACAGGGGGCTAGTCTATGGCTACACCTTC. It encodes CASSYRGLVYGYTF.

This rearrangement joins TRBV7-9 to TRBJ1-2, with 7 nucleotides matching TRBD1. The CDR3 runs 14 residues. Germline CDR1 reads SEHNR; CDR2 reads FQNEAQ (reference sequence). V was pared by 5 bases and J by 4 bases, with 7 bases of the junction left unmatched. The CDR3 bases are TGTGCCAGCAGCAAGGGACAGACCGTCTATGGCTACACCTTC. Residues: CASSKGQTVYGYTF.

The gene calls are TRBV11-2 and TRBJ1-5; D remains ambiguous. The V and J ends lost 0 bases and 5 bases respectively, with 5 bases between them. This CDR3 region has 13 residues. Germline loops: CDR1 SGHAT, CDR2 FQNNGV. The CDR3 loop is CASSLDSHQPQHF. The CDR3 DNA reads TGTGCCAGCAGCTTAGATTCCCATCAGCCCCAGCATTTT.

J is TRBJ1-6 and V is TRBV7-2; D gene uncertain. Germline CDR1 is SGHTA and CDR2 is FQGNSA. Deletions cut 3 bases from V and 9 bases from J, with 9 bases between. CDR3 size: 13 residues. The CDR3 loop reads CASSFPWGSPLHF. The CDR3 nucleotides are TGTGCCAGCAGCTTTCCCTGGGGTTCACCCCTCCACTTT.

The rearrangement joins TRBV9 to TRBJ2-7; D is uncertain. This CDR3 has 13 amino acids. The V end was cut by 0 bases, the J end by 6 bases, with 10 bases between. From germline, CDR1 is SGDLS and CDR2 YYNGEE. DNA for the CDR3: TGTGCCAGCAGCGTAGCCGACTCGGGCGAGCAGTACTTC. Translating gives CASSVADSGEQYF.

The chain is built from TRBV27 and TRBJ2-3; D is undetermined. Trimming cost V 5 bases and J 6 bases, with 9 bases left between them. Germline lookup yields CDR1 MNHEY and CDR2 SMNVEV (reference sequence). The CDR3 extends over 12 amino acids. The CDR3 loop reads CASSPSIDTQYF. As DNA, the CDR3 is TGTGCCAGCAGTCCCTCTATCGATACGCAGTATTTT.

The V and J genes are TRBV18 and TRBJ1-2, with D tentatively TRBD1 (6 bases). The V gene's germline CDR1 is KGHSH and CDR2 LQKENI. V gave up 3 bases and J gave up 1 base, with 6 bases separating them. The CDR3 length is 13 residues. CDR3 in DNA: TGTGCCAGCTCACCGGACAGTAACTATGGCTACACCTTC. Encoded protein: CASSPDSNYGYTF.

CDR3 residues: CASSLGLGGSYEQYF. CDR3 DNA sequence: TGTGCCAGCAGCTTGGGCCTCGGGGGCTCCTACGAGCAGTACTTC. The chain has TRBV5-6 and TRBJ2-5; D is possibly TRBD2 (6 bases). Matching the DNA end better, TRBJ2-7 makes the J call doubtful. Germline CDR1 reads SGHDT; CDR2 reads YYEEEE. The CDR3 has 15 residues.

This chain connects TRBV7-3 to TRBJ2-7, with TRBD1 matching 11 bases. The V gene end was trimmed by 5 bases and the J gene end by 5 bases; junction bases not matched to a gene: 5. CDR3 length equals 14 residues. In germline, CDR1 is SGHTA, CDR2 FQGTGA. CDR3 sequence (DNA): TGTGCCAGCAGCGGGGACAGGGGGACCGACGAGCAGTACTTC. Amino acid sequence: CASSGDRGTDEQYF.